This T cell receptor beta chain was documented in a study of spatial heterogeneity in lung cancer. The time point here: sample taken at primary tumor resection. Whole RNA was taken from tumor, nontumor lung or frozen PBMC; it was then sequenced unsorted. The germline gives CDR1 SNHLY, CDR2 FYNNEI. CDR3 size: 16 residues. Trimming at V came to 2 bases and at J to 7 bases, leaving 11 bases not matched to a gene. The sample holds a few counts of this clonotype. In TCRdb, the 5' RACE reads were re-called with MiXCR into one record per CDR3 protein. The sample records tens of thousands of distinct CDR3 sequences, approximately 15% being singletons.

This receptor was identified in a male donor with early-stage non-small cell lung cancer. This specimen was PBMCs, taken at surgery. This sequence joins TRBV2 and TRBJ2-3, with 8 bases fitting TRBD1. The DNA for the CDR3 is TGTGCCAGCAGTGAATCTAGGGACAGGACCTTGTATACGCAGTATTTT. This codes for CASSESRDRTLYTQYF.